Listed below are T cell receptor beta chains from one sample, sequenced in a study of OX40 agonist ivuxolimab in advanced cancers. TCRdb's copy holds only in-frame clones and misses some; the assay was immunoSEQ multiplex PCR. Seen here are more than 50,000 clones, 65% to 90% observed once, and the top ten hold approximately 2.4%. This specimen consisted of CD4+ or CD8+ T cells sorted from blood, obtained in a trial of the OX40 agonist ivuxolimab. The source of these receptors is an adult with an advanced solid tumor such as melanoma, head and neck, liver or kidney cancer. Both conserved end residues are trimmed from each CDR3.

cdr3_aa,v_call
ASSLMTRDTEAF,TRBV27
ASSEAQAALGYT,TRBV2
ASSTEAVPGRGTPQH,TRBV7-8
ASSLAGTPSPLH,TRBV5-1
ASSSIGGSDTQY,TRBV27
ASSIDRTARTYGYT,TRBV19
ASEAGGTNEQF,TRBV5-1
ASSPRGQINTEAF,TRBV9
ASSLAVAGGRTGELF,TRBV5-1
ASTSQGIRYEQY,TRBV25-1
ASSPGTGAETQY,TRBV5-1
ASSIRVGRQETQY,TRBV19
ASSVGTGSETQY,TRBV9
ASSPGPADSGNTIY,TRBV19
ASSEHRGPTRAF,TRBV19
ASSPRMGQGRNEQY,TRBV18